This TCR beta chain appears in the sequencing data of a study of blood T cell repertoires in COVID-19 (dated by TCRdb to 2019 to 2021). Regarding the study in general: Collaborator samples came from the United States, Italy and Spain and covered acute and convalescent phases of COVID-19. The sample metadata nearly always contained a de-identified subject ID, COVID-19 status, age in years and sex. The repertoires were released in a freely available public database meant as a resource for research on the immune response to SARS-CoV-2. Samples came from the ongoing ImmuneRACE study (first 160 participants) plus 1,254 subjects from 6 global collaborators. The prospective study material was composed of cDNA or gDNA derived from T cells, B-cell-depleted T cells, or PBMCs. Where available, HLA class I and class II types were obtained from metadata supplied by the sample provider rather than from assay-based typing. Subjects who had been exposed to COVID-19, were actively infected with it, or had recovered from it provided the deeply sampled blood TCRbeta repertoires that made up the dataset. Here is what the overall study found, with its caveats: The amount of clinical and demographic metadata varied by source and participant and was provided uncurated.

The collaborating institutions used their own protocols to collect whole blood in K2EDTA tubes. For TCRbeta analysis, collaborator samples were shipped as frozen whole blood, as isolated PBMCs, or as DNA extracted from either sample type. TCRbeta CDR3 regions were amplified from genomic DNA using the immunoSEQ Assay, a bias-controlled multiplex PCR. The published analysis was carried out like this. The number of nucleated cells in each sample was estimated from the amplification of reference gene primers within the assay. To quantify the absolute abundance of each unique TCRbeta CDR3 rearrangement, sequence reads were collapsed and filtered. For each sample, productive Simpson clonality was calculated as the square root of Simpson's diversity index over productive rearrangements. TCRdb re-hosts the immuneACCESS table, in-frame sequences only. Its copies lack some clones; in the studies checked, an unresolved V gene accounts for under half of them, and the cause for the rest is not known. Clone size and V and J calls were adopted from that table, with D and trimming inferred from the DNA. The sample table contains about 140,000 clones; only one count was recorded for more than 60% of them. Roughly 15% of the sample goes to the ten largest clones.

The CDR3 has 14 amino acids, counting the end cysteine and phenylalanine. Only the CDR3 DNA stays, 42 bases, in frame from base 1. The junction shows trimming of 6 bases on V and 13 bases on J, plus 24 bases between the germline ends. The CDR1 and CDR2 encoded by the germline V gene are MNHEY and SVGAGI. Only a few counts were recorded for this clone. Its antigen remains undetermined. Nothing much larger sits one base from this clone, and base qualities are not available. This TCR came from a man aged 45-65 years with acute or convalescent COVID-19. The chain is encoded by TRBV6-5 joined to TRBJ1-1; TRBD1 could be the D gene, as 5 bases match. The source material was peripheral blood. The CDR3 has the sequence CASRLTRVSEDNFF. The nucleotide sequence is given as TGTGCCAGCAGGTTAACCAGGGTTTCAGAGGACAATTTCTTT.